Presented here are 32 T cell receptor beta chains from one specimen sequenced in a study of technical replicates of blood from a few donors (dated by TCRdb to about 2017). The library was built by means of the immunoSEQ multiplex PCR assay. The table was pulled from immuneACCESS by TCRdb, which kept in-frame rearrangements only. Such tables lose some clones; where checked, under half of the loss comes from unresolved V genes, and the rest has no known cause. The sample table shows around 68,000 clones, and under 98% are seen once. The ten largest account for approximately 0.26% of the sample. The sequencing sample was made of T cells isolated from PBMCs. The receptors originated from a human donor in good health.

The rearrangement joins TRBV6-5 to TRBJ2-1, with D unclear. CDR3 size: 15 residues. The V gene lost 5 bases and the J gene lost 8 bases, with 19 bases spanning the gap. Germline V lookup: CDR1 MNHEY, CDR2 SVGAGI. The CDR3 nucleotides read TGTGCCAGCAGTCATCGACTGGCCATTGAGGATGAGCAGTTCTTC. Translating it yields CASSHRLAIEDEQFF.

The J gene is TRBJ2-3, the V gene TRBV9, with a tentative D call TRBD2 (6 bases). The CDR3 spans 15 residues. CDR1 is SGDLS, CDR2 YYNGEE, per germline. The germline V and J ends were trimmed by 10 bases and 2 bases, with 20 bases remaining between them. The CDR3, as DNA: TGTGCCTCCCAAGCCGGGGACTTATACACAGATACGCAGTATTTT. Its protein is CASQAGDLYTDTQYF.

The V gene is TRBV7-9, the J gene TRBJ1-2; TRBD1 agrees at 7 bases. Germline assignment: CDR1 SEHNR and CDR2 FQNEAQ (reference sequence). This CDR3 has 15 amino acids. Unmatched junction bases numbered 15, after V lost 8 bases and J lost 6 bases. CDR3 in DNA: TGTGCCAGCGGCAACGTAAACACAGGGGCGGATGGCTACACCTTC. Its translation is CASGNVNTGADGYTF.

The chain links TRBV6-4 to TRBJ2-3, with 11 positions matching TRBD2. The germline gives CDR1 MRHNA, CDR2 SNTAGT. V trimming: 5 bases; J trimming: 4 bases; junction bases outside the gene matches: 5. CDR3 length equals 15 residues. CDR3 sequence (DNA): TGTGCCAGCAGTAAGGGGACTAGCGGCTCAGATACGCAGTATTTT. The encoded protein is CASSKGTSGSDTQYF.

J is TRBJ1-2 and V is TRBV2; tentative D call: TRBD1 (5 bases). Germline assignment: CDR1 SNHLY and CDR2 FYNNEI. The CDR3 totals 16 residues. Trimming left V 7 bases short and J 5 bases short, with 23 bases between. The CDR3 protein is CASNSLDRDGGYGYTF. The DNA of the CDR3 is TGTGCCAGCAATTCACTCGATAGGGACGGAGGGTATGGCTACACCTTC.

In this sample, this clone turned up once. This chain joins TRBV30 and TRBJ1-2; D gene uncertain. CDR1 and CDR2 from the germline V gene are GTSNPN and SVGIG (reference sequence). This CDR3 has 13 residues. Deletions cut 0 bases from V and 8 bases from J, with 13 bases between. CDR3 residues: CAWSVRGLLGYTF. The CDR3 DNA follows: TGTGCCTGGAGTGTAAGAGGCCTCCTGGGCTACACCTTC.

J is TRBJ1-3 and V is TRBV30; no clear D gene. Germline V gene sequence: CDR1 GTSNPN, CDR2 SVGIG (reference sequence). V lost 3 bases to trimming and J lost 0 bases, with 9 bases between them. CDR3 length: 14 residues. CDR3 in amino acids: CAWRRGGSGNTIYF. CDR3 DNA: TGTGCCTGGAGGCGGGGTGGCTCTGGAAACACCATATATTTT.

The chain links TRBV2 to TRBJ2-7, with 7 bases aligning to TRBD2. Trimming cost V 3 bases and J 3 bases; bases outside gene matches: 8. The CDR3 consists of 15 residues. Per germline, CDR1 SNHLY and CDR2 FYNNEI. CDR3 DNA: TGTGCCAGCAGTGATGGGAGGGAGCGGGGCTACGAGCAGTACTTC. Amino acids: CASSDGRERGYEQYF.

The rearrangement uses TRBV6-6 and TRBJ1-1; possible D gene TRBD1, 5 bases. Germline V CDR1 and CDR2: MNHNY, SVGAGI (reference sequence). V was shortened by 7 bases and J by 2 bases, with 11 bases between the two germline ends. The CDR3 consists of 13 residues. The CDR3 protein is CASKTGVNTEAFF. The CDR3 DNA is TGTGCCAGCAAAACAGGAGTTAACACTGAAGCTTTCTTT.

The V gene is TRBV20-1, the J gene TRBJ2-1, with D maybe TRBD1 (5 bases). Germline V gene sequence: CDR1 DFQATT, CDR2 SNEGSKA (reference sequence). Deletions cut 3 bases from V and 10 bases from J, with 7 bases between. The CDR3 is 10 residues long. The CDR3: CSARGREQFF. The CDR3 region has the DNA TGCAGTGCTAGGGGGCGGGAGCAGTTCTTC.

V and J are TRBV10-3 and TRBJ2-1; the match to TRBD2 covers 9 bases. Looked up from germline, CDR1 is ENHRY and CDR2 is SYGVKD. The CDR3 runs 13 residues. The trim removed 7 bases at V and 7 bases at J, leaving 5 bases unmatched. The CDR3 reads CAINAGGLNEQFF. The DNA for the CDR3 is TGTGCCATCAACGCGGGAGGGTTGAATGAGCAGTTCTTC.

The chain has TRBV19 and TRBJ1-1; 7 bases fit TRBD1. The junction had 2 bases not matched to a gene; V was cut back by 4 bases and J by 0 bases. The CDR3 runs 14 residues. Per germline, CDR1 LNHDA and CDR2 SQIVND (reference sequence). CDR3 DNA sequence: TGTGCCAGTAGTAGGACAGGCATGAACACTGAAGCTTTCTTT. Translation gives CASSRTGMNTEAFF.

The chain links TRBV11-2 to TRBJ2-2; D may be TRBD1 (5 bases). CDR3 length: 15 amino acids. Trimming stripped 2 bases from V and 0 bases from J, with 7 bases between. Germline CDR1 and CDR2: SGHAT and FQNNGV. CDR3 in DNA: TGTGCCAGCAGCTTAATGACAGCGAACACCGGGGAGCTGTTTTTT. It is translated as CASSLMTANTGELFF.

The genes are TRBV29-1 and TRBJ2-1; maybe TRBD2 (6 bases). The V end lost 6 bases, the J end lost 3 bases, and 18 bases lay between the germline ends. The CDR3 runs 15 residues. CDR1 and CDR2 from the germline V gene are SQVTM and ANQGSEA. CDR3 residues: CSVVVAEQVYNEQFF. CDR3 in DNA: TGCAGCGTCGTAGTAGCGGAGCAGGTCTACAATGAGCAGTTCTTC.

The V and J genes are TRBV5-1 and TRBJ1-1; no clear D. The CDR3 is made up of 14 amino acids. V lost 5 bases to trimming and J lost 2 bases, with 13 bases between them. CDR1 SGHRS and CDR2 YFSETQ come from the germline V gene. DNA of the CDR3: TGCGCCAGCAGGCAGGAGGCTTCCAACACTGAAGCTTTCTTT. It specifies CASRQEASNTEAFF.

The count of this clone is one. This chain links TRBV19 with TRBJ1-5, with unresolved D. The CDR3 loop spans 16 amino acids. From germline, CDR1 is LNHDA and CDR2 SQIVND (reference sequence). V gave up 6 bases and J gave up 4 bases, with 19 bases separating them. The CDR3 protein is CASSSPHSGKNQPQHF. The CDR3 coding sequence is TGTGCCAGTAGCAGCCCCCACAGTGGCAAGAATCAGCCCCAGCATTTT. The entire variable domain, with the rest obtained from reference TRBV19 and TRBJ1-5, is as follows: DGGITQSPKYLFRKEGQNVTLSCEQNLNHDAMYWYRQDPGQGLRLIYYSQIVNDFQKGDIAEGYSVSREKKESFPLTVTSAQKNPTAFYLCASSSPHSGKNQPQHFGDGTRLSIL.

The V call is TRBV6-6, the J call TRBJ1-5, with D possibly TRBD1 on 6 matching bases. V was cut by 2 bases and J by 3 bases, with 14 bases left in between. Germline V gives CDR1 MNHNY, CDR2 SVGAGI (reference sequence). The CDR3 is made up of 16 amino acids. Here the CDR3 DNA reads TGTGCCAGCAGTTACCGTCAGGGGAGAATCAATCAGCCCCAGCATTTT. This gives the protein CASSYRQGRINQPQHF.

The V call is TRBV11-3, the J call TRBJ2-7; D is perhaps TRBD2 (7 bases). Germline V gene data show CDR1 as SGHNT and CDR2 as YENEEA. The CDR3 covers 15 residues. Deletions cut 4 bases from V and 2 bases from J, with 15 bases between. In nucleotides, the CDR3 is TGTGCCAGCAGCTCTTGGGAGGGGGAAACCTACGAGCAGTACTTC. Its protein product is CASSSWEGETYEQYF.

The chain has TRBV7-2 and TRBJ2-7; D perhaps matches TRBD2 (6 bases). Germline V lookup: CDR1 SGHTA, CDR2 FQGNSA. The germline V and J ends were trimmed by 5 bases and 6 bases, with 14 bases remaining between them. The CDR3 runs to 13 residues. The CDR3 spells CASSPGGNREQYF. As DNA, the CDR3 is TGTGCCAGCAGCCCGGGCGGGAACCGCGAGCAGTACTTC.

The chain links TRBV2 to TRBJ2-7, with no clear D. Germline assignment: CDR1 SNHLY and CDR2 FYNNEI. The V and J ends lost 8 bases and 5 bases respectively, with 7 bases between them. CDR3 length: 10 residues. The CDR3 DNA is TGTGCCAGCGCGTTGAACGAGCAGTACTTC. It encodes CASALNEQYF.

The chain recombines TRBV6-5 with TRBJ2-7; D possibly corresponds to TRBD2 (5 bases). V gave up 7 bases and J gave up 6 bases, with 16 bases separating them. CDR1 is MNHEY and CDR2 is SVGAGI in the germline V gene. The CDR3 runs to 13 residues. CDR3 DNA sequence: TGTGCCAGCACCCGGGAAGGGTGGCGCGAGCAGTACTTC. Protein sequence: CASTREGWREQYF.

This sequence joins TRBV27 and TRBJ2-5, with 9 bases matching TRBD1. V was clipped by 5 bases and J by 5 bases; unmatched bases: 6. The CDR3 is made up of 14 amino acids. Germline assignment: CDR1 MNHEY and CDR2 SMNVEV (reference sequence). CDR3: CASSPNRGRETQYF. CDR3 sequence (DNA): TGTGCCAGCAGTCCTAACAGGGGGCGGGAGACCCAGTACTTC.

The J gene is TRBJ1-2, the V gene TRBV7-3; D may be TRBD1 (5 bases). The V and J ends lost 1 base and 8 bases respectively, with 11 bases between them. The CDR3 runs 13 residues. Germline values: CDR1 SGHTA, CDR2 FQGTGA. The CDR3 is CASSLSRGGGYTF. As DNA, the CDR3 is TGTGCCAGCAGCTTAAGTAGGGGAGGCGGCTACACCTTC.

This clone was observed once. The chain has TRBV27 and TRBJ2-7, with 8 bases aligning to TRBD2. CDR3 length: 14 residues. With V trimmed by 3 bases and J by 5 bases, 6 bases remained unmatched. Germline CDR1 is MNHEY and CDR2 is SMNVEV (reference sequence). CDR3 nucleotides: TGTGCCAGCAGTTTGAGCGGGAGATCCCACGAGCAGTACTTC. Protein: CASSLSGRSHEQYF.

The chain links TRBV11-3 to TRBJ1-3; the match to TRBD1 covers 9 bases. The CDR3 sequence is 16 residues long. The ends lost 6 bases at V and 0 bases at J; junction bases unmatched: 6. The germline V gene has CDR1 SGHNT and CDR2 YENEEA. CDR3 residues: CASSQGQGRSGNTIYF. The CDR3 DNA follows: TGTGCCAGCAGTCAGGGACAGGGACGCTCTGGAAACACCATATATTTT.

The chain carries TRBV5-1 and TRBJ1-1, with 10 positions matching TRBD1. V gave up 2 bases and J gave up 7 bases; unmatched junction bases: 2. CDR1 and CDR2 (germline): SGHRS, YFSETQ. The CDR3 has 13 residues. The CDR3 spells CASSFDRGHEAFF. In DNA, the CDR3 is TGCGCCAGCAGCTTCGACAGGGGGCATGAAGCTTTCTTT.

The gene calls are TRBV5-1 and TRBJ2-5; 14 bases are shared with TRBD2. V shed 2 bases, J shed 5 bases, and the junction held 5 bases outside the gene matches. The CDR3 consists of 16 residues. CDR1 is SGHRS, CDR2 YFSETQ, per germline. CDR3 bases: TGCGCCAGCAGCTTAGGGACTAGCGGGAGTTCGGAGACCCAGTACTTC. This sequence encodes CASSLGTSGSSETQYF.

The chain joins TRBV9 to TRBJ1-2; 9 nucleotides align to TRBD1. Trimming took 5 bases from V and 4 from J; bases not matched to a gene: 6. The CDR3 runs to 14 residues. In germline, CDR1 is SGDLS, CDR2 YYNGEE. Here the CDR3 DNA reads TGTGCCAGCAGAGGGGACAGGGAGCCCTATGGCTACACCTTC. This translates into CASRGDREPYGYTF.

A single count supports this clone. For the CDR3, the DNA is TGTGCCAGCAGCCTTCACGCGAGTAGTATCGATGAGCAGTTCTTC. It is translated as CASSLHASSIDEQFF. The rearrangement links TRBV2 to TRBJ2-1; the D is unclear. CDR3 size: 15 residues. Germline V CDR1 and CDR2: SNHLY, FYNNEI. V was shortened by 6 bases and J by 8 bases, with 20 bases between the two germline ends.

The CDR3 region is CASSQWRLALYNEQFF. DNA of the CDR3: TGTGCCAGTAGTCAATGGCGGCTAGCGCTCTACAATGAGCAGTTCTTC. The chain recombines TRBV19 with TRBJ2-1; D perhaps matches TRBD2 (6 bases). The V end lost 5 bases, the J end lost 3 bases, and 17 bases lay between the germline ends. Germline lookup yields CDR1 LNHDA and CDR2 SQIVND (reference sequence). The CDR3 has 16 residues. The full variable domain, in which reference TRBV19 and TRBJ2-1 provide the parts outside the CDR3, is DGGITQSPKYLFRKEGQNVTLSCEQNLNHDAMYWYRQDPGQGLRLIYYSQIVNDFQKGDIAEGYSVSREKKESFPLTVTSAQKNPTAFYLCASSQWRLALYNEQFFGPGTRLTVL.

V gene TRBV28 combines with J gene TRBJ1-1, with D possibly matching TRBD1 (6 bases). In germline, CDR1 is MDHEN, CDR2 SYDVKM. Trimming took 6 bases from V and 9 from J, leaving 11 bases between them. The CDR3 spans 11 residues. CDR3 protein: CASRFGTQAFF. CDR3 DNA: TGTGCCAGCAGGTTCGGGACACAAGCTTTCTTT. Supplemented by reference TRBV28 and TRBJ1-1, the full variable domain reads DVKVTQSSRYLVKRTGEKVFLECVQDMDHENMFWYRQDPGLGLRLIYFSYDVKMKEKGDIPEGYSVSREKKERFSLILESASTNQTSMYLCASRFGTQAFFGQGTRLTVV.

The genes are TRBV9 and TRBJ1-4; 12 nucleotides align to TRBD1. The CDR3 is made up of 15 amino acids. Germline V gives CDR1 SGDLS, CDR2 YYNGEE. V shed 1 base and J 8 bases; nucleotides not matched to a gene: 3. The CDR3 protein is CASSVTGTGGEKLFF. In nucleotides, the CDR3 is TGTGCCAGCAGCGTAACCGGGACAGGGGGCGAAAAACTGTTTTTT.